The next 27 T cell receptor beta chains were all read from a single sample in a study of a mutant IDH1 vaccine in newly diagnosed glioma. Time point: baseline, week 1 (first vaccination visit). Treatment defined: pre-vaccination baseline after standard-of-care therapy. Profiled with immunoSEQ multiplex PCR; TCRdb holds only in-frame clones, not every one. The sample shows tens of thousands of clones, more than 65% of them seen only once. The sample consisted of PBMCs, taken from a glioma patient treated with radiotherapy, temozolomide or both. The source is a man aged 50 or older with glioma.

The sample holds a few counts of this clone. This chain uses TRBV7-8 with TRBJ2-1; D may correspond to TRBD1 or TRBD2 (5 bases each). From germline, CDR1 is SGHVS and CDR2 FQNEAQ. The CDR3 has 14 residues. V gave up 7 bases and J gave up 9 bases, with 19 bases separating them. In DNA form, the CDR3 reads TGTGCCAGCACTCCCGGCCGGACGGGGCCTGAGCAGTTCTTC. This translates into CASTPGRTGPEQFF.

The chain carries TRBV2 and TRBJ2-3; 14 bases line up with TRBD2. CDR1 SNHLY and CDR2 FYNNEI come from the germline V gene. The trim removed 4 bases at V and 4 bases at J, leaving 1 base unmatched. The CDR3 covers 15 residues. CDR3 in DNA: TGTGCCAGCAGTGCGACTAGCGGGGGGGCAGATACGCAGTATTTT. As protein: CASSATSGGADTQYF.

The rearrangement links TRBV7-2 to TRBJ2-7; TRBD1 matches 10 bases. Germline-derived CDR1 and CDR2 are SGHTA and FQGNSA. The CDR3 is 15 residues long. V shed 5 bases, J shed 5 bases, and the junction held 9 bases outside the gene matches. The DNA of the CDR3 is TGTGCCAGCAGCACCCCGACAGGGGGCAACAACGAGCAGTACTTC. Translation gives CASSTPTGGNNEQYF. Using reference TRBV7-2 and TRBJ2-7 for the parts outside the CDR3, the full variable domain is GAGVSQSPSNKVTEKGKDVELRCDPISGHTALYWYRQSLGQGLEFLIYFQGNSAPDKSGLPSDRFSAERTGGSVSTLTIQRTQQEDSAVYLCASSTPTGGNNEQYFGPGTRLTVT.

The rearrangement uses TRBV27 and TRBJ2-7; 8 bases are shared with TRBD2. CDR3 size: 15 residues. V was pared by 6 bases and J by 4 bases, with 11 bases of the junction left unmatched. Looked up from germline, CDR1 is MNHEY and CDR2 is SMNVEV (reference sequence). CDR3: CASSPKGGGWYEQYF. Here the CDR3 DNA reads TGTGCCAGCAGCCCAAAGGGCGGGGGGTGGTACGAGCAGTACTTC.

The rearrangement uses TRBV7-2 and TRBJ2-7; D uncertain. V gave up 5 bases and J gave up 1 base, with 3 bases separating them. This CDR3 comprises 11 residues. Looked up from germline, CDR1 is SGHTA and CDR2 is FQGNSA. CDR3 protein: CASSLSYEQYF. The CDR3 DNA follows: TGTGCCAGCAGCCTGTCCTACGAGCAGTACTTC.

CDR3 loop: CASSFKASGETQYF. In nucleotides, the CDR3 is TGTGCCAGCAGCTTTAAGGCTTCAGGGGAGACCCAGTACTTC. The chain has TRBV7-9 and TRBJ2-5; TRBD1 is a possible D gene (5 bases). The CDR3 consists of 14 residues. The germline V gene encodes CDR1 SEHNR and CDR2 FQNEAQ (reference sequence). The V gene lost 3 bases and the J gene lost 5 bases, with 13 bases spanning the gap.

CDR3 region: CASSTALTGANVLTF. Written as DNA, the CDR3 is TGTGCCAGTAGTACCGCTCTTACAGGGGCCAACGTCCTGACTTTC. V gene TRBV19 combines with J gene TRBJ2-6; D unclear. V lost 4 bases and J lost 4, with 11 bases in between. The germline CDR1 and CDR2 sequences are LNHDA and SQIVND (reference sequence). CDR3 length: 15 residues. The whole variable domain, remainder taken from reference TRBV19 and TRBJ2-6, is DGGITQSPKYLFRKEGQNVTLSCEQNLNHDAMYWYRQDPGQGLRLIYYSQIVNDFQKGDIAEGYSVSREKKESFPLTVTSAQKNPTAFYLCASSTALTGANVLTFGAGSRLTVL.

This rearrangement joins TRBV9 to TRBJ1-1; the match to TRBD1 covers 7 bases. The CDR3 has 15 residues. V lost 0 bases to trimming and J lost 3 bases; unmatched junction nucleotides: 5. CDR1 and CDR2 (germline): SGDLS, YYNGEE. Here the CDR3 reads CASSVDGTAYTEAFF. The CDR3 region has the DNA TGTGCCAGCAGCGTAGATGGGACAGCTTACACTGAAGCTTTCTTT.

The V call is TRBV19, the J call TRBJ1-1; the match to TRBD1 covers 7 bases. With V trimmed by 5 bases and J by 1 base, 4 bases remained unmatched. Germline V lookup: CDR1 LNHDA, CDR2 SQIVND (reference sequence). This CDR3 is built from 14 residues. This chain's CDR3 is CASSFGTENTEAFF. The DNA of the CDR3 is TGTGCCAGTAGTTTCGGGACAGAGAACACTGAAGCTTTCTTT. Full variable domain (rest looked up from reference TRBV19 and TRBJ1-1): DGGITQSPKYLFRKEGQNVTLSCEQNLNHDAMYWYRQDPGQGLRLIYYSQIVNDFQKGDIAEGYSVSREKKESFPLTVTSAQKNPTAFYLCASSFGTENTEAFFGQGTRLTVV.

The chain has TRBV5-5 and TRBJ2-7, with D unresolved. CDR1 and CDR2 from the germline V gene are SGHKS and YYEKEE (reference sequence). The CDR3 is 15 residues long. Trimming pared 0 bases from V and 3 bases from J, leaving 13 bases between. CDR3 amino acids: CASSLERARVYEQYF. CDR3 sequence (DNA): TGTGCCAGCAGCTTGGAACGGGCCAGAGTCTACGAGCAGTACTTC.

This clone was recorded once. The chain joins TRBV10-3 to TRBJ2-5; D gene ambiguous. The length of the CDR3 is 15 residues. V was pared by 8 bases and J by 5 bases, with 21 bases between. The germline V gene has CDR1 ENHRY and CDR2 SYGVKD. For the CDR3, the DNA is TGTGCCATCTCACGCCGGGCGACAAACGGCGAGACCCAGTACTTC. Its protein is CAISRRATNGETQYF.

Remarks on this clone: Germline and junction disagree at one end, which may indicate a read error. This chain links TRBV4-1 with TRBJ1-2; D is perhaps TRBD1 (5 bases). The CDR3 contains 14 residues. CDR1 MGHRA and CDR2 YSYEKL come from the germline V gene. The CDR3 bases are TGCGCCAGCAGCCAAGATGGGGGATCAGGCCCGCCGGACTTC. As protein: CASSQDGGSGPPDF.

The genes are TRBV5-1 and TRBJ1-2; D is undetermined. Germline values: CDR1 SGHRS, CDR2 YFSETQ. The CDR3 spans 13 residues. The V and J ends lost 2 bases and 4 bases respectively, with 9 bases between them. This CDR3 is CASSFGDTYGYTF. The CDR3 DNA is TGCGCCAGCAGCTTTGGAGACACCTATGGCTACACCTTC.

CDR3 loop: CASTSTGGGNQPQHF. The CDR3 DNA reads as TGTGCCAGCACCTCGACAGGGGGAGGCAATCAGCCCCAGCATTTT. This sequence joins TRBV28 and TRBJ1-5; 9 bases are a match to TRBD1. The V gene's germline CDR1 is MDHEN and CDR2 SYDVKM. The length of the CDR3 is 15 residues. V was pared by 7 bases and J by 2 bases, with 6 bases of the junction left unmatched.

The V call is TRBV29-1, the J call TRBJ1-2; D unresolved. CDR3 size: 13 residues. CDR1 is SQVTM and CDR2 is ANQGSEA in the germline V gene. V was shortened by 3 bases and J by 8 bases, with 16 bases between the two germline ends. CDR3 sequence reads: CSVEKTEKQGYTF. Written as DNA, the CDR3 is TGCAGCGTTGAGAAGACTGAAAAACAGGGCTACACCTTC.

This clone appeared once. The rearrangement uses TRBV7-2 and TRBJ2-7, with 10 bases identical to TRBD2. CDR3 size: 15 residues. V shed 3 bases and J 6 bases; nucleotides not matched to a gene: 8. Germline values: CDR1 SGHTA, CDR2 FQGNSA. This CDR3 reads CASSFTSGGAGEQYF. For the CDR3, the DNA is TGTGCCAGCAGCTTTACCAGCGGGGGGGCTGGCGAGCAGTACTTC.

The chain recombines TRBV5-4 with TRBJ1-4; D remains unclear. This CDR3 is 14 amino acids long. CDR1 SGHNT and CDR2 YYREEE come from the germline V gene (reference sequence). V was pared by 2 bases and J by 4 bases, with 9 bases between. CDR3 residues: CASSFFGLNEKLFF. The CDR3 DNA sequence: TGTGCCAGCAGCTTTTTCGGACTTAATGAAAAACTGTTTTTT.

The gene calls are TRBV6-5 and TRBJ1-6; D possibly corresponds to TRBD1 (5 bases). CDR3 length equals 12 residues. Trimming stripped 0 bases from V and 17 bases from J, with 11 bases between. Germline lookup yields CDR1 MNHEY and CDR2 SVGAGI. CDR3 in DNA: TGTGCCAGCAGTTACTCGGGGACCAAATTCCACTTT. Translated: CASSYSGTKFHF.

This clone was counted many times. The CDR3 here is CASSLLGLETDEQFF. CDR3 nucleotide sequence: TGCGCCAGCAGCTTGTTGGGACTTGAAACCGATGAGCAGTTCTTC. The J gene is TRBJ2-1, the V gene TRBV5-1; D is perhaps TRBD2 (6 bases). V was cut by 1 base and J by 8 bases, with 16 bases left in between. The CDR3 totals 15 residues. The V gene's germline CDR1 is SGHRS and CDR2 YFSETQ.

This rearrangement joins TRBV19 to TRBJ2-4, with D uncertain. Germline V gene lookup returns CDR1 LNHDA and CDR2 SQIVND (reference sequence). The V gene lost 6 bases and the J gene lost 2 bases, with 11 bases spanning the gap. The CDR3 has 14 amino acids. As DNA, the CDR3 is TGTGCCAGTAGCCCGGACCTAACCAAAAACATTCAGTACTTC. Protein: CASSPDLTKNIQYF.

The V gene is TRBV2, the J gene TRBJ1-1; TRBD1 might be the D (6 bases). CDR3 length: 19 residues. The V gene lost 2 bases and the J gene lost 1 base, with 23 bases spanning the gap. CDR1 and CDR2 from the germline V gene are SNHLY and FYNNEI. The CDR3 is CASSEFSSGGHPENTEAFF. CDR3 DNA sequence: TGTGCCAGCAGTGAATTCTCATCGGGGGGCCATCCAGAGAACACTGAAGCTTTCTTT.

The V call is TRBV7-2, the J call TRBJ2-5; D is unresolved. This CDR3 has 13 residues. The ends were cut back, 5 bases at V and 5 bases at J, with 12 bases in the middle. In germline, CDR1 is SGHTA, CDR2 FQGNSA. The CDR3 loop reads CASSPAYEETQYF. In DNA form, the CDR3 reads TGTGCCAGCAGCCCGGCTTATGAGGAGACCCAGTACTTC.

J is TRBJ1-2 and V is TRBV5-1; possibly TRBD1 for D (5 bases). CDR3 length: 14 residues. V lost 4 bases and J 0 bases, leaving 10 bases between the germline ends. Germline CDR1 and CDR2: SGHRS and YFSETQ. In DNA, the CDR3 is TGCGCCAGCAGCCCCGGGACCGCTAACTATGGCTACACCTTC. Protein product: CASSPGTANYGYTF.

Regarding this clone: The junction does not match germline at one end; this may be a read error. The chain uses TRBV9 and TRBJ1-2; 7 bases fit TRBD1. The CDR3 extends over 12 amino acids. The V gene's germline CDR1 is SGDLS and CDR2 YYNGEE. The CDR3 DNA reads TGTGCCAGCAGCGCCGTCGGCGGGACAGAAGACTTC. The encoded protein is CASSAVGGTEDF.

The CDR3 protein is CASSSNRGQGYTF. CDR3 sequence (DNA): TGTGCCAGCAGTTCCAACAGGGGCCAGGGCTACACCTTC. V gene TRBV2 combines with J gene TRBJ1-2; 7 nucleotides agree with TRBD1. With V trimmed by 5 bases and J by 8 bases, 8 bases remained unmatched. Germline-derived CDR1 and CDR2 are SNHLY and FYNNEI. The CDR3 sequence is 13 residues long.

The chain couples TRBV19 to TRBJ1-2, with D perhaps TRBD1 (5 bases). The ends were cut back, 2 bases at V and 8 bases at J, with 15 bases in the middle. The CDR3 length is 14 residues. The V gene's germline CDR1 is LNHDA and CDR2 SQIVND (reference sequence). The CDR3 loop reads CASSISGEPLGYTF. The CDR3 bases are TGTGCCAGTAGTATATCGGGGGAACCCCTCGGCTACACCTTC.

The sample holds one count of this clone. The chain couples TRBV4-3 to TRBJ1-2, with a tentative D call TRBD1 (5 bases). Germline lookup yields CDR1 LGHNA and CDR2 YSLEER. V was clipped by 0 bases and J by 4 bases, with 15 bases between them. The CDR3 is made up of 16 amino acids. CDR3 in DNA: TGCGCCAGCAGCCAAGATTTCGGGGGGGGAGGCTATGGCTACACCTTC. Protein product: CASSQDFGGGGYGYTF.